Included here is one TCR beta chain sequence, with context. Different DNA sequences within this sample yield the same CDR3. This specimen comes from a study of blood T cell repertoires in COVID-19. Study in general: Sites in the United States, Italy and Spain provided acute and convalescent COVID-19 samples.

Per the authors' pipeline: Quantification of nucleated cells was approximated via reference gene primer amplification. Clones were read by immunoSEQ multiplex PCR, and TCRdb kept only the in-frame ones, dropping some. V and J calls and clone size are given by that table; D and trimming were obtained from the DNA. The data contain roughly 290,000 clones, around 87% of them singletons. With 0 bases removed from V and 9 bases from J, the gap between germline ends came to 7 bases. Germline V gene data show CDR1 as SGDLS and CDR2 as YYNGEE. This CDR3 has 12 amino acids. The source of this sequence is a woman between 50 and 59 years old who had recovered from COVID-19. The specimen was peripheral blood. The V gene is TRBV9, the J gene TRBJ2-1, with a weak D call TRBD1 (5 bases). The CDR3 sequence: CASSVGGGEQFF. The CDR3 coding sequence is TGTGCCAGCAGCGTAGGGGGCGGTGAGCAGTTCTTC.